This T cell receptor (beta chain) was observed in a study of molecular identifiers for immune sequencing clone quantification. Study-wide results and limits: The share of molecules held by clones above 20 RNA copies was over 97% in effector cells and under 1% in naive cells.

The CDR3 is made up of 13 amino acids. Germline lookup yields CDR1 SGHVS and CDR2 FNYEAQ. The germline V and J ends were trimmed by 3 bases and 3 bases, with 9 bases remaining between them. This clonotype was observed many times. Antigen specificity is unknown. The authors gated naive CD8 T cells as CD8+CD4-CCR7+CD45RA+ for sorting. TCRdb re-called the PCR reads with MiXCR, one entry per CDR3 protein. The sample lists about 320,000 distinct CDR3 sequences; over 20% were seen once. The clonotype was recovered from a human donor in good health. Some libraries in this study had Jurkat cell RNA spiked in. The chain links TRBV7-6 to TRBJ2-7; D might be TRBD2 (5 bases). Sequencing input: naive CD8+ T cells from blood, with Jurkat cell RNA spiked in. This sample's subset: FACS-sorted CD8+CD4-CCR7+CD45RA+ naive T cells. The CDR3 here is CASSLEERYEQYF. The CDR3 DNA follows: TGTGCCAGCAGCTTGGAGGAGCGCTACGAGCAGTACTTC.